This T cell receptor (beta chain) was profiled in a study of cytomegalovirus exposure and HLA in healthy donors. In the study overall: Of over 350 genotyped donors, more than 75% grouped in the Caucasian-associated ancestry cluster. General study findings and limits: Specificity for CMV antigens was confirmed in vitro for a few of the CMV-associated chains. Presence/absence analyses rested on an assumption that sequencing depth was roughly uniform across donors. The study carried out a later analysis of TCR beta sequences. It associated some 17,000 of them with specific HLA alleles at a false discovery rate of 0.05.

A note on this clone: The antigen is not known.

The germline V gene encodes CDR1 MNHNY and CDR2 SVGAGI (reference sequence). This CDR3 is built from 15 residues. V dropped 5 bases and J dropped 4; count of bases not matched to a gene: 7. PCR primers comprised 60 Vbeta and 13 Jbeta primers. Sequencing used immunoSEQ multiplex PCR; TCRdb keeps in-frame clones, though not all of them. Seen here are some 110,000 clones, approximately 83% observed once, and the top ten hold 6.1%. V usage is TRBV6-6 and J usage is TRBJ2-2, with 7 bases matching TRBD1. Material for sequencing was PBMCs. This receptor was taken from a young man in good health and CMV-seronegative. CDR3 DNA sequence: TGTGCCAGCAGTACGGGACAGACCTTCACCGGGGAGCTGTTTTTT. Translated: CASSTGQTFTGELFF.